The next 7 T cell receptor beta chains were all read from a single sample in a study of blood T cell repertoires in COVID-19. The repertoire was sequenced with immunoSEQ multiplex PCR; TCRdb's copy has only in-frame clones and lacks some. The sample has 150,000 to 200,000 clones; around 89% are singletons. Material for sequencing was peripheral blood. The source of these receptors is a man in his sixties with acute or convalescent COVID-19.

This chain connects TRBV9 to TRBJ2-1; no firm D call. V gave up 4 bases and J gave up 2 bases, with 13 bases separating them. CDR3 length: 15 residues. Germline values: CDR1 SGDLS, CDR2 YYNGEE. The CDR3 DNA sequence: TGTGCCAGCAGCCCCGGGTCAACCACCTACAATGAGCAGTTCTTC. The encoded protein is CASSPGSTTYNEQFF.

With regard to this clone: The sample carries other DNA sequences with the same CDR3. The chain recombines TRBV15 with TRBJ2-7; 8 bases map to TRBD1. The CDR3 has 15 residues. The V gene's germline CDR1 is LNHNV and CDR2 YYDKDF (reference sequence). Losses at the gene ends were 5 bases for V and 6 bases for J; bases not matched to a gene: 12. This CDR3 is CATSGRTGWGGEQYF. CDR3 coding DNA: TGTGCCACCAGCGGACGGACAGGGTGGGGAGGCGAGCAGTACTTC.

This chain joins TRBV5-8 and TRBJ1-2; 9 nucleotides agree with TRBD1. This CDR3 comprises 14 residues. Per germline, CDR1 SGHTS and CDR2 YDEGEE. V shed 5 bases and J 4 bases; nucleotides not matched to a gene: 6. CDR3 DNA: TGTGCCAGCAGGCGTAGACAGGGGGGCTATGGCTACACCTTC. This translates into CASRRRQGGYGYTF.

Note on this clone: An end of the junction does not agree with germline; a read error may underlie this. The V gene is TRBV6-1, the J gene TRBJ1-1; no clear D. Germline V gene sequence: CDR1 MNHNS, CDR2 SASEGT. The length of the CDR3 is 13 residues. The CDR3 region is CASTERENTEAFF. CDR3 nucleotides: TGTGCCAGCACTGAACGAGAGAACACTGAAGCTTTCTTT.

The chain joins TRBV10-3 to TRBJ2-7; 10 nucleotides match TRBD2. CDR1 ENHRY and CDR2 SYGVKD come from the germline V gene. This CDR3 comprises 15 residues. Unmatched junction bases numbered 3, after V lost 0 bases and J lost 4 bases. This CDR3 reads CAISESAGGLYEQYF. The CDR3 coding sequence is TGTGCCATCAGTGAGTCAGCGGGGGGGCTTTACGAGCAGTACTTC.

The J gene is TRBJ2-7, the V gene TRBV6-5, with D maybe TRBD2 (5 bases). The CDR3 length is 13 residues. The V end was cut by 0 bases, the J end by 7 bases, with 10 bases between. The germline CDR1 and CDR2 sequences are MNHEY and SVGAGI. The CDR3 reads CASSYSGGWEQYF. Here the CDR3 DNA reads TGTGCCAGCAGTTACTCGGGCGGGTGGGAGCAGTACTTC.

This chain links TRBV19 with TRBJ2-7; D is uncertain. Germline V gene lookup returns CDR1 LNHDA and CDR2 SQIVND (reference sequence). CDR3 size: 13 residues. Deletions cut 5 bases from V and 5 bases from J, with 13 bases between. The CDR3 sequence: CASSSGSFHEQYF. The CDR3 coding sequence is TGTGCCAGTAGTTCAGGTTCGTTCCACGAGCAGTACTTC. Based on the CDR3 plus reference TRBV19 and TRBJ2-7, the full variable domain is DGGITQSPKYLFRKEGQNVTLSCEQNLNHDAMYWYRQDPGQGLRLIYYSQIVNDFQKGDIAEGYSVSREKKESFPLTVTSAQKNPTAFYLCASSSGSFHEQYFGPGTRLTVT.